A single sample is the source of the 18 T cell receptor beta chains below, sequenced in a study of blood T cells in healthy people across ages (dated by TCRdb to 2013 to 2016). Library generation was performed with 5' RACE. The sample was run on an Illumina HiSeq 2500. A second PCR of about 7 to 12 cycles was performed with a sample-barcoded 5' primer and a J-beta primer mix. TCRdb handled the public reads itself, with Q25 trimming in fastp and clone calling in MiXCR, and kept productive beta chains. Every entry covers one CDR3 protein and lists the most common genes and DNA from its rows. The sample includes about 1.5 million distinct CDR3 sequences, with about 42% observed a single time. Clones ranked in the top ten supply approximately 4.1% of the sample. Input material: blood. The source is a woman aged 18-29 years in good health.

The chain employs TRBV6-5 and TRBJ2-5; D uncertain. The J call may be in error: the DNA end matches TRBJ2-1 better. The CDR3 is 13 residues long. From germline, CDR1 is MNHEY and CDR2 SVGAGI. The CDR3 DNA reads as TGTGCCAGCAGTTATCAGTCGCAAGAGACCCAGTTCTTC. It encodes CASSYQSQETQFF.

The gene calls are TRBV9 and TRBJ1-2, with D tentatively TRBD1 (6 bases). Per germline, CDR1 SGDLS and CDR2 YYNGEE. Trimming left V 6 bases short and J 2 bases short, with 14 bases between. The CDR3 contains 14 residues. CDR3 region: CASTRTGQNYGYTF. CDR3 DNA sequence: TGTGCCAGCACCCGCACTGGACAGAACTATGGCTACACCTTC.

This chain joins TRBV4-3 and TRBJ1-1; the match to TRBD1 covers 7 bases. CDR1 is LGHNA and CDR2 is YSLEER in the germline V gene. CDR3 length: 16 residues. V gave up 0 bases and J gave up 1 base; unmatched junction bases: 5. CDR3 amino acids: CASSQESRDRNTEAFF. In DNA, the CDR3 is TGCGCCAGCAGCCAAGAGAGCCGGGACAGGAACACTGAAGCTTTCTTT.

The rearrangement links TRBV3-1 to TRBJ1-1; D remains unclear. The CDR3 has 13 amino acids. The V gene lost 1 base and the J gene lost 3 bases, with 6 bases spanning the gap. CDR1 and CDR2 (germline): LGHDT, YNNKEL (reference sequence). The CDR3 DNA sequence: TGTGCCAGCAGCCAAGTACTGTACACTGAAGCTTTCTTT. Residues: CASSQVLYTEAFF.

The chain recombines TRBV12-3 or TRBV12-4 with TRBJ1-1, with D possibly matching TRBD1 (5 bases). The CDR3 contains 13 residues. V was shortened by 3 bases and J by 5 bases, with 10 bases between the two germline ends. CDR3 bases: TGTGCCAGCAGTTTTCCGGGGGAAACTGAAGCTTTCTTT. Translated: CASSFPGETEAFF.

The genes are TRBV6-4 and TRBJ2-1; unclear D gene. This CDR3 has 17 residues. Deletions cut 0 bases from V and 0 bases from J, with 12 bases between. Germline lookup yields CDR1 MRHNA and CDR2 SNTAGT. The DNA for the CDR3 is TGTGCCAGCAGTGACTCGATGATTCTAGGCTCCTACAATGAGCAGTTCTTC. Translation gives CASSDSMILGSYNEQFF.

This clonotype was seen more than once but under ten times. The V and J genes are TRBV2 and TRBJ2-1, with 10 bases identical to TRBD2. CDR3 length: 18 amino acids. Germline-derived CDR1 and CDR2 are SNHLY and FYNNEI. CDR3 residues: CAQTEASGRASSYNEQFF. DNA for the CDR3: TGTGCTCAGACCGAGGCCAGCGGGAGGGCCAGCTCCTACAATGAGCAGTTCTTC.

In its sample, this clonotype was seen many times. V is TRBV7-3 and J is TRBJ1-1, with a tentative D call TRBD1 (5 bases). The V and J ends lost 6 bases and 1 base respectively, with 9 bases between them. The length of the CDR3 is 13 residues. Germline loops: CDR1 SGHTA, CDR2 FQGTGA. For the CDR3, the DNA is TGTGCCAGCAGTTTCACAGGGAACACTGAAGCTTTCTTT. Translation gives CASSFTGNTEAFF.

This chain uses TRBV7-2 with TRBJ1-1; D gene unclear. This CDR3 comprises 15 residues. The germline V gene has CDR1 SGHTA and CDR2 FQGNSA. Trimming removed 5 bases at V and 4 bases at J, with 17 bases between. The CDR3 spells CASSPVPRLSTEAFF. CDR3 sequence (DNA): TGTGCCAGCAGCCCGGTCCCCAGATTGAGCACTGAAGCTTTCTTT.

V gene TRBV20-1 combines with J gene TRBJ1-4, with 7 bases that match TRBD1. The CDR3 is 15 residues long. Looked up from germline, CDR1 is DFQATT and CDR2 is SNEGSKA (reference sequence). The V segment lost 4 bases and the J segment 8 bases; nucleotides outside the gene matches: 13. For the CDR3, the DNA is TGCAGTGCTACCCGACAGGGCCTACGGAGGGAAAAACTGTTTTTT. Protein product: CSATRQGLRREKLFF.

The V and J genes are TRBV15 and TRBJ2-7; D is undetermined. The germline V and J ends were trimmed by 6 bases and 7 bases, with 22 bases remaining between them. This CDR3 region has 15 residues. Germline CDR1 is LNHNV and CDR2 is YYDKDF (reference sequence). Written as DNA, the CDR3 is TGTGCCACCAGTACGGGCCTAAACATTTACAATGAGCAGTACTTC. It translates to CATSTGLNIYNEQYF.

This chain links TRBV6-5 with TRBJ1-5, with a possible D match to TRBD1 (6 bases). The V end was cut by 8 bases, the J end by 3 bases, with 11 bases between. Germline-derived CDR1 and CDR2 are MNHEY and SVGAGI. The CDR3 spans 13 residues. The CDR3 is CASFQGLNQPQHF. The CDR3 region has the DNA TGTGCCAGCTTCCAGGGGCTCAATCAGCCCCAGCATTTT.

V and J are TRBV29-1 and TRBJ2-1, with D unresolved. The J call is in doubt because the DNA end fits TRBJ2-7 better. This CDR3 is 13 amino acids long. Per germline, CDR1 SQVTM and CDR2 ANQGSEA. The CDR3, as DNA: TGCAGCGTTGAACTCCTCTCCTACAATGAGCAGTACTTC. It codes for CSVELLSYNEQYF.

This clonotype has at least ten counts. This chain joins TRBV15 and TRBJ2-1; D unclear. The CDR3 totals 15 residues. CDR1 is LNHNV and CDR2 is YYDKDF in the germline V gene (reference sequence). Trimming cost V 2 bases and J 3 bases, with 11 bases left between them. The CDR3 nucleotides are TGTGCCACCAGCAGACCGGGCGGATACTACAATGAGCAGTTCTTC. It specifies CATSRPGGYYNEQFF.

J is TRBJ1-2 and V is TRBV28; the D gene is possibly TRBD1 (5 bases). Trimming cost V 4 bases and J 0 bases, with 12 bases left between them. Germline V lookup: CDR1 MDHEN, CDR2 SYDVKM. The CDR3 is 15 amino acids. The CDR3 DNA is TGTGCCAGCAGTTCTTGGATGGGACCTAACTATGGCTACACCTTC. Translating gives CASSSWMGPNYGYTF.

The rearrangement joins TRBV7-8 to TRBJ2-5, with a weak D call TRBD1 (6 bases). The end of the DNA fits TRBJ2-7 better, so the J call may be wrong. This CDR3 comprises 16 residues. CDR1 and CDR2 from the germline V gene are SGHVS and FQNEAQ. The CDR3 sequence: CASSFPPGTPLYEQYF. CDR3 nucleotide sequence: TGTGCCAGCAGCTTCCCCCCCGGGACACCCCTCTACGAGCAGTACTTC.

For this clonotype: Germline is not matched at one junction end, which may reflect a read error. The V and J genes are TRBV3-1 and TRBJ2-7, with D unresolved. Germline V CDR1 and CDR2: LGHDT, YNNKEL (reference sequence). The CDR3 has 13 residues. CDR3 in amino acids: CASSPTAGYGQYF. The CDR3 nucleotides are TGTGCCAGCAGCCCGACCGCAGGATACGGGCAGTACTTC.

This clonotype was observed once. This chain joins TRBV7-9 and TRBJ1-2; D uncertain. The CDR3 is 14 amino acids. V was clipped by 4 bases and J by 2 bases, with 11 bases between them. From germline, CDR1 is SEHNR and CDR2 FQNEAQ (reference sequence). Here the CDR3 DNA reads TGTGCCAGCAGCTCATCGGACGAGAACTATGGCTACACCTTC. Its protein is CASSSSDENYGYTF.